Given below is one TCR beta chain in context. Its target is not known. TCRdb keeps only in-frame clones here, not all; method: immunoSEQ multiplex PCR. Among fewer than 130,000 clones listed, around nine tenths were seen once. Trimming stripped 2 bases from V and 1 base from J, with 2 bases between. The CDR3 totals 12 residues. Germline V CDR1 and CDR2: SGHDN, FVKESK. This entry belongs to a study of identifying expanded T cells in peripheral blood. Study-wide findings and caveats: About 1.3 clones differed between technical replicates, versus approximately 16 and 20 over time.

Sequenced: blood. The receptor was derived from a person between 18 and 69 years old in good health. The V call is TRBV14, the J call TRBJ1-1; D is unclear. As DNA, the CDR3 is TGTGCCAGCAGCCAACCGAACACTGAAGCTTTCTTT. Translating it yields CASSQPNTEAFF.